This T cell receptor beta chain was recovered during a study of prognosis after radiotherapy for stage I lung cancer. Study-level information: Without exception, patients with non-small cell lung cancer were deemed medically inoperable. In total, some 14 men and 6 women took part as patients, aged roughly 53 to 84 with a median of roughly 70 years.

Collection of peripheral blood, in a volume of around 6 milliliters, was performed at each of two time points. This clonotype was observed at least ten times. The antigen is not known. The length of the CDR3 is 17 residues. Per germline, CDR1 SEHNR and CDR2 FQNEAQ (reference sequence). V gave up 2 bases and J gave up 5 bases, with 20 bases separating them. Genomic DNA was the source, and TCR beta CDR3 was amplified from it by two-round multiplex PCR. Every TRBV and TRBJ gene had its own specific primer in first-round PCR. A single record per CDR3 protein comes from TCRdb applying MiXCR to the multiplex PCR reads. The sample holds around 19,000 distinct CDR3 sequences, about three fifths seen once. Findings and limits, study-wide: Lower Shannon entropy values were found after stereotactic body radiation therapy in patients who developed distant metastases.

Here the sequenced sample was PBMCs, taken before or after stereotactic body radiation therapy (not recorded which). The sequence was obtained from a donor over 45 with non-small cell lung cancer. The V gene is TRBV7-9, the J gene TRBJ2-3; D may be TRBD1 (6 bases). In nucleotides, the CDR3 is TGTGCCAGCAGCTTAACTCAGGCAGGGGCTGGAGGAGATACGCAGTATTTT. Translating it yields CASSLTQAGAGGDTQYF.